This T cell receptor (beta chain) was profiled in a study of blood T cell repertoires in COVID-19. Germline CDR1 is SGHAT and CDR2 is FQNNGV. The ends were cut back, 5 bases at V and 4 bases at J, with 14 bases in the middle. The CDR3 is 14 amino acids. A single count supports this clone. As processed by the authors: Scientists estimated how many nucleated cells there were by amplifying reference gene primers. Sequencing used immunoSEQ multiplex PCR; TCRdb keeps in-frame clones, though not all of them. V, J and clone size reflect that table, while D and trimming were determined from the DNA. The sample carries some 150,000 clones, 80% to 90% recorded once.

Sequencing used peripheral blood. This chain joins TRBV11-2 and TRBJ1-1; a possible D gene is TRBD1 (6 bases). This sequence was found in a man aged 50 to 60 who had recovered from COVID-19. The CDR3 sequence is CASSVTGPGTEAFF. CDR3 nucleotides: TGTGCCAGCAGCGTCACAGGGCCGGGCACTGAAGCTTTCTTT.